Below, one TCR beta chain is given with its context. The antigen is not known. Sequencing ends 3 residues short of the CDR3 end; the germline J gene provides the rest. This sample stems from a study of T cells in women clearing cervical HPV infection. Study context: Blood came at first lesion visit for cases, post-clearance for controls. Study results and limitations: Controls had more TRBV6-7 (approximately 0.16%) than cases (about 0.11%). It is unknown whether associations predate infection; no effector/memory or HPV-specific sorting. Repertoire richness, not evenness, was significantly elevated in CIN3+ cases versus controls.

Produced via immunoSEQ multiplex PCR; TCRdb's table is partial and in-frame only. The data include around 30,000 clones; the top ten clones carry 3% to 3.5%. The CDR3 extends over 16 amino acids. Germline assignment: CDR1 LNHDA and CDR2 SQIVND (reference sequence). Trimming cost V 6 bases and J 1 base, with 18 bases left between them. V gene TRBV19 combines with J gene TRBJ1-1; D is uncertain. Sequencing was carried out using blood buffy coat. This clonotype was obtained from a woman between 18 and 69 years old with a cervical HPV16 infection that either progressed to CIN3+ or cleared (not recorded which). The sequenced part of the CDR3 DNA is TGTGCCAGTAGGAACACCCTCGTGGGCTGGAACACTGAA. It translates to CASRNTLVGWNTE. The full CDR3 protein reads CASRNTLVGWNTEAFF. Full variable domain (outside the CDR3, taken from reference TRBV19 and TRBJ1-1): DGGITQSPKYLFRKEGQNVTLSCEQNLNHDAMYWYRQDPGQGLRLIYYSQIVNDFQKGDIAEGYSVSREKKESFPLTVTSAQKNPTAFYLCASRNTLVGWNTEAFFGQGTRLTVV.